This T cell receptor (beta chain) was profiled in a study of blood T cell repertoires in COVID-19. Study-wide context: Samples came from the United States, Italy and Spain, spanning acute and convalescent COVID-19. In each case, the material was cDNA or gDNA derived from T cells, B-cell-depleted T cells, or PBMCs.

In Seattle, patients joined the study during active infection and were tracked longitudinally. Authors' processing steps: Cell counts per sample came from amplifying reference gene primers. TCRdb keeps only in-frame clones here, not all; method: immunoSEQ multiplex PCR. V, J and clone size were drawn from that table, and D and trimming were deduced from the DNA. The table has 150,000 to 200,000 clones, about 86% seen once. Germline V gives CDR1 LNHDA, CDR2 SQIVND (reference sequence). The CDR3 sequence is 19 residues long. Germline trimming cut 7 bases from V and 6 bases from J; bases unmatched to any gene: 18.

Sequencing was done on a sample of peripheral blood. V is TRBV19 and J is TRBJ2-1; 13 bases are a match to TRBD2. This receptor was obtained from a woman between 55 and 75 years old with COVID-19, enrolled during active disease. DNA of the CDR3: TGTGCCAGTACCGAGGGGACAGGAACACTAGCGGGAGGGACCAATGAGCAGTTCTTC. Its translation is CASTEGTGTLAGGTNEQFF.